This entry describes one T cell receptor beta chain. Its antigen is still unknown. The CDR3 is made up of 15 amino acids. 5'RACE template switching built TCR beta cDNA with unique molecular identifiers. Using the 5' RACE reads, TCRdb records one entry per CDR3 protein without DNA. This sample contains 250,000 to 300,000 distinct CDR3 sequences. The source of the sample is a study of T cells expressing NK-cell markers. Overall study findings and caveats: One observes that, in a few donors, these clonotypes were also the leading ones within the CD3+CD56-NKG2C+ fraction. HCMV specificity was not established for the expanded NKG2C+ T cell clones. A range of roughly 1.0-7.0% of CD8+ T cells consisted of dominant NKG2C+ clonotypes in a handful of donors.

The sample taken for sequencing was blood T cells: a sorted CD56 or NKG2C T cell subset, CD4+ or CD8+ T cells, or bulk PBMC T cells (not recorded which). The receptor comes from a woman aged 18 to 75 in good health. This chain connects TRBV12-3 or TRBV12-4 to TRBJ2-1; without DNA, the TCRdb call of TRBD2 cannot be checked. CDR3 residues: CASSQTSGEYNEQFF.